A selection of T cell receptor beta chains follows, all from one sample in a study of cytomegalovirus exposure and HLA in healthy donors. Generated by immunoSEQ multiplex PCR, the TCRdb table keeps only in-frame clones and is missing some. The sample lists fewer than 200,000 clones, approximately 80% occurring once. Sequenced input: PBMCs. The source of these receptors is a woman between 45 and 65 years old in good health and CMV-seronegative. Both conserved end residues are part of each CDR3. The D gene is left open where the match is weak. Rows may omit the clone size; those that give it use once, few, many or a size class.

>TRBJ2-3|once|TRBD2|TRBV5-1
CASSLTKASSGGITDTQYF
TGCGCCAGCAGCTTGACTAAGGCCTCTAGCGGGGGGATCACAGATACGCAGTATTTT
>TRBJ2-7|.|TRBD1|TRBV5-4
CASSRDSYEQYF
TGTGCCAGCAGCCGGGACAGCTACGAGCAGTACTTC
>TRBJ2-5|.|TRBD1|TRBV7-2
CASSYRDRGTSQYF
TGTGCCAGCAGTTACCGGGACAGGGGTACCTCCCAGTACTTC
>TRBJ2-1|.|.|TRBV5-6
CASRSFSGPRSEQFF
TGTGCCAGCAGGAGTTTTTCAGGGCCCCGGAGTGAGCAGTTCTTC
>TRBJ2-7|.|TRBD2|TRBV7-7
CASSPLRTSGAEQYF
TGTGCTAGCAGCCCATTGCGGACTAGCGGGGCCGAGCAGTACTTC
>TRBJ1-4|.|.|TRBV6-1
CASSEGRRSNEKLFF
TGTGCCAGCAGTGAAGGTCGCAGATCGAATGAAAAACTGTTTTTT
>TRBJ2-3|.|.|TRBV6-1
CASSEAGLGGYTDTQYF
TGTGCCAGCAGTGAAGCGGGTCTCGGCGGATACACAGATACGCAGTATTTT
>TRBJ2-2|.|TRBD1|TRBV5-1
CASSRDRENTGELFF
TGCGCCAGCAGTCGAGACAGGGAAAACACCGGGGAGCTGTTTTTT
>TRBJ2-4|once|TRBD2|TRBV28
CASSLPAGGGSKNIQYF
TGTGCCAGCAGTTTACCAGCGGGGGGCGGGTCCAAAAACATTCAGTACTTC
>TRBJ1-2|.|.|TRBV28
CASSEQQFFNYGYTF
TGTGCCAGCAGTGAACAACAGTTTTTTAACTATGGCTACACCTTC
>TRBJ2-1|.|.|TRBV7-6
CASLAGNEQFF
TGTGCCAGCCTGGCGGGAAATGAGCAGTTCTTC
>TRBJ2-3|once|TRBD1|TRBV6-1
CASAAGGRTDTQYF
TGTGCCAGCGCCGCAGGGGGCCGCACAGATACGCAGTATTTT
>TRBJ2-1|.|.|TRBV4-3
CASSQEQSSAPQVQFF
TGCGCCAGCAGCCAAGAACAGTCCTCCGCCCCACAGGTGCAGTTCTTC
>TRBJ1-2|.|.|TRBV5-1
CASRGQGRNYGYTF
TGCGCCAGCAGGGGGCAAGGACGGAACTATGGCTACACCTTC
>TRBJ1-1|few|.|TRBV19
CASNRPGRSAEAFF
TGTGCCAGTAATCGCCCCGGGAGGAGCGCTGAAGCTTTCTTT
>TRBJ2-3|.|.|TRBV6-6
CASSGSGTDTQYF
TGTGCCAGCAGCGGGAGCGGAACAGATACGCAGTATTTT
>TRBJ2-2|once|.|TRBV11-2
CASSLVLAGELFF
TGTGCCAGCAGCTTAGTACTAGCCGGGGAGCTGTTTTTT
>TRBJ2-1|.|.|TRBV15
CATSPWGLNEQFF
TGTGCCACCAGCCCCTGGGGGCTCAATGAGCAGTTCTTC
>TRBJ2-3|.|.|TRBV11-2
CASSLDRMGRTDTQYF
TGTGCCAGCAGCTTAGATCGGATGGGGCGCACAGATACGCAGTATTTT
>TRBJ2-7|.|TRBD1|TRBV19
CASSWDRGNEQYF
TGTGCCAGTAGTTGGGACAGGGGCAACGAGCAGTACTTC
>TRBJ2-7|once|.|TRBV5-6
CASSPVSGTYEQYF
TGTGCCAGCAGCCCCGTTTCCGGGACCTACGAGCAGTACTTC
>TRBJ2-7|.|.|TRBV27
CASRPISDSHYEQYF
TGTGCCAGCAGACCAATCTCGGACAGTCACTACGAGCAGTACTTC
>TRBJ1-4|.|TRBD1|TRBV19
CASLDRASEKLFF
TGTGCCAGCTTGGACAGGGCTTCGGAAAAACTGTTTTTT
>TRBJ2-2|.|.|TRBV7-6
CASSLGQVGTTGELFF
TGTGCCAGCAGCTTAGGACAGGTTGGGACCACCGGGGAGCTGTTTTTT
>TRBJ1-5|.|TRBD1|TRBV28
CASTQGGGTQPQHF
TGTGCCAGCACACAGGGGGGGGGCACTCAGCCCCAGCATTTT
>TRBJ2-1|.|TRBD2|TRBV28
CASSPGGVGGYNEQFF
TGTGCCAGCAGTCCGGGGGGGGTCGGCGGATACAATGAGCAGTTCTTC
>TRBJ2-7|.|TRBD1|TRBV19
CASSRTGKAYEQYF
TGTGCCAGTAGTAGGACAGGGAAGGCCTACGAGCAGTACTTC
>TRBJ2-7|.|.|TRBV18
CASSRRTGAYEQYF
TGTGCCAGCTCACGAAGGACGGGGGCCTACGAGCAGTACTTC
>TRBJ2-7|.|.|TRBV21-1
CASSKDGSGTYEQYF
TGTGCCAGCAGCAAAGATGGTAGCGGGACCTACGAGCAGTACTTC
>TRBJ2-1|.|TRBD2|TRBV11-2
CASSLTLPLAGYNEQFF
TGTGCCAGCAGTCTTACCCTCCCTCTAGCGGGTTACAATGAGCAGTTCTTC
>TRBJ2-1|.|.|TRBV9
CASSVGRVSYNEQFF
TGTGCCAGCAGCGTAGGCAGGGTTTCCTACAATGAGCAGTTCTTC
>TRBJ1-1|.|.|TRBV27
CASNRGGSSTEAFF
TGTGCCAGCAATAGGGGGGGCTCGAGCACTGAAGCTTTCTTT
>TRBJ1-1|.|.|TRBV6-6
CASSYPREGWNTEAFF
TGTGCCAGCAGTTATCCTAGGGAGGGTTGGAACACTGAAGCTTTCTTT
>TRBJ2-3|.|.|TRBV5-1
CASSFRQISTDTQYF
TGCGCCAGCAGCTTTAGACAGATTAGCACAGATACGCAGTATTTT
>TRBJ2-3|few|.|TRBV27
CASSFSGTSTDTQYF
TGTGCCAGCAGTTTCAGCGGCACTAGCACAGATACGCAGTATTTT
>TRBJ1-1|.|TRBD1|TRBV4-1
CASSQGSGVRDRVNTEAFF
TGCGCCAGCAGCCAAGGATCAGGGGTTCGGGACAGAGTGAACACTGAAGCTTTCTTT
>TRBJ1-1|few|TRBD1|TRBV7-3
CASSLDRETEAFF
TGTGCCAGCAGCCTGGACAGGGAGACTGAAGCTTTCTTT
>TRBJ1-4|few|.|TRBV2
CASSEALGHLYEKLFF
TGTGCCAGCAGTGAAGCGCTAGGACATTTGTATGAAAAACTGTTTTTT
>TRBJ1-2|.|TRBD1|TRBV12-5
CASVGTGGIGYTF
TGTGCTAGTGTTGGGACAGGGGGGATTGGCTACACCTTC
>TRBJ2-7|once|TRBD2|TRBV4-1
CASNQKRGLAGGAYEQYF
TGCGCCAGCAACCAAAAAAGAGGACTAGCGGGAGGAGCGTACGAGCAGTACTTC
>TRBJ2-7|.|.|TRBV2
CASSEPGPYEQYF
TGTGCCAGCAGTGAACCAGGCCCCTACGAGCAGTACTTC
>TRBJ2-5|.|.|TRBV5-1
CASSLHAGQETQYF
TGCGCCAGCAGCTTGCACGCAGGCCAAGAGACCCAGTACTTC
>TRBJ1-5|.|.|TRBV18
CASSPPGHSNQPQHF
TGTGCCAGCTCACCACCGGGACACAGCAATCAGCCCCAGCATTTT
>TRBJ2-1|.|.|TRBV4-1
CASSHPWSTSYNEQFF
TGCGCCAGCAGCCACCCCTGGAGTACGTCTTACAATGAGCAGTTCTTC
>TRBJ2-1|.|.|TRBV27
CASSPGVRGDNEQFF
TGTGCCAGCAGTCCAGGGGTTCGGGGGGACAATGAGCAGTTCTTC
>TRBJ1-4|once|.|TRBV28
CASSIQDYEKLFF
TGTGCCAGCAGTATACAGGATTATGAAAAACTGTTTTTT
>TRBJ2-1|once|.|TRBV28
CASSFGGGSHEQFF
TGTGCCAGCAGTTTTGGTGGGGGCAGCCATGAGCAGTTCTTC
>TRBJ2-5|.|TRBD1|TRBV7-2
CASSKGTGWRETQYF
TGTGCCAGCAGCAAAGGGACAGGTTGGCGAGAGACCCAGTACTTC
>TRBJ2-7|.|TRBD2|TRBV10-3
CAISEPGREWSYEQYF
TGTGCCATCAGTGAGCCTGGGCGGGAGTGGTCCTACGAGCAGTACTTC